The TCR beta chain described here comes from a study of blood T cells in healthy people across ages (dated by TCRdb to about 2015). About the investigation overall: In model experiments, roughly one uniquely barcoded TCR beta cDNA molecule per two T cells was captured by template switching. Age-related changes in TCR beta repertoire diversity were measured in the study by deep sequencing normalized with unique cDNA molecular identifiers. Donors were grouped into four age groups: young (average about 15 years), middle-aged (39), aged (roughly 62) and long-lived (approximately 82). Donors of different ages were randomly distributed across sequencing lanes to avoid experimental bias. For two donors (one aged 18 to 29 and one aged 80 or older), the study analyzed two additional independent replicas of 1 million unique cDNA reads from the same blood draw.

About this clonotype itself: Which antigen it targets is not known. Base qualities are not provided; no much larger clone lies one nucleotide away.

CDR1 and CDR2, looked up from the germline V gene (reference sequence), are LGHDT and YNNKEL. V was cut back by 8 bases and J by 4 bases, leaving a gap of 14 bases between them. From its cysteine to its phenylalanine, the CDR3 spans 13 amino acids. Kept here is only the CDR3 DNA, which spans 39 bases and is read in frame from base 1. Library creation used 5' RACE. The run used an Illumina HiSeq 2500. A second roughly 6 to 12 cycle PCR used a sample-barcoded 5' primer and a J-beta primer mix. Each TCR beta cDNA molecule received a unique molecular identifier from a template-switch 5' adaptor carrying 12 random nucleotides. Each sample yielded at least 3 million CDR3-containing paired-end reads. All of the RNA was converted into first-strand cDNA using the Mint cDNA synthesis kit, with a TRBC-specific oligonucleotide serving as the primer. Following uracil-DNA glycosylase treatment, a first 18-cycle PCR with universal primers M1SS and BC2_uni_R was performed on all cDNA. For the original study's pipeline: Each sample was normalized by randomly selecting 1 million high-quality reads, each carrying a distinct molecular identifier. Reads with shared molecular identifiers were discarded instead of being binned into consensus sequences. MiTCR, with a Q25 quality threshold and the strictest error-elimination algorithm, was used for CDR3 identification, clonotype clustering and error correction. A nonparametric unseen species model using Euler transformation provided a lower-bound estimate of total TCR beta diversity. The public reads were reprocessed in TCRdb via fastp at Q25 and MiXCR, keeping in-frame beta chains. When rows share a CDR3 protein, they turn into one entry using the most common DNA and genes. TCRdb's processing, not the authors' own work, is the source of the V and J calls. In all, the sample holds 700,000 or so distinct CDR3 sequences, and 35% to 50% of those were seen once. 30% of the sample is held by the ten biggest clonotypes.

Study-wide conclusions, independent of this receptor: Donor CMV infection status was unknown, potentially confounding age-related changes in expanded clonotypes. Observed TCR beta diversity correlated strongly with the percentage of naive T cells measured by flow cytometry. Observed TCR beta diversity per million T cells fell roughly linearly with age, and a significant reduction was already apparent by age roughly 40. Compared with the aged group, the long-lived group had more naive CD4+ T cells, fewer expanded clones and increased TCR diversity, a pattern suggesting age selection. Bulk unsorted PBMC profiling prevented conclusive comparison of naive and antigen-experienced compartments. Estimates of total diversity from one million sequenced T cells were regarded as lower bounds and underestimates.

The roughly 39 donors, aged 6 to 90 years, were systemically healthy Caucasian individuals from Russia. Each donor gave around 9.8 milliliters of peripheral blood, collected into EDTA-treated Vacutainer tubes. PBMCs were isolated by Ficoll-Paque density-gradient centrifugation, with at least 7 million obtained per sample. Trizol reagent was used to extract total RNA from the PBMCs, yielding at least 5 micrograms per sample. For every donor, flow cytometry on a PBMC aliquot measured the percentage of naive CD45RAhigh/CD27high T cells. Sequencing was done on a sample of blood. The V and J segments used are TRBV3-1 and TRBJ1-2, and the D gene may be TRBD1, 5 bases matching. This receptor was obtained from a man older than 75 in good health. This receptor has the CDR3 CASGPRVSYGYTF. The DNA sequence is as follows: TGTGCCAGCGGCCCCAGGGTTTCCTATGGCTACACCTTC.